This T cell receptor (beta chain) stems from a study of regulatory T cells in long-lasting Graves disease. This clonotype occurred many times. Antigen specificity is unknown. Time point in this sample: newly diagnosed GD, antithyroid drugs for less than 3 months. RNA from PBMCs was the source of the TCR library. It was an endocrinology department in Xi'an, China, that provided the patients. TCR beta libraries were built with iRepertoire HTBI primers and Arm-PCR of CDR3 regions. From the multiplex PCR reads, TCRdb called clonotypes with MiXCR, one entry per CDR3 protein. The table has about 350,000 distinct CDR3 sequences, approximately 15% seen once. The CDR3 is 16 residues long. In germline, CDR1 is SGHRS, CDR2 YFSETQ. With 4 bases removed from V and 1 base from J, the gap between germline ends came to 12 bases. Study outcomes and limitations: Exclusively peripheral blood, rather than thyroid tissue, was studied. It was in persistent disease that TRBV28, TRBJ1-2 and TRBJ2-5 were favored.

These same records also appear under a second study, on T cells in Graves' hyperthyroidism and ophthalmopathy.

The rearrangement links TRBV5-1 to TRBJ2-6, with D tentatively TRBD1 (7 bases). Sequences were derived from peripheral blood mononuclear cells (PBMCs), sampled at new diagnosis, from a patient treated with antithyroid drugs. This clonotype was sampled from a man in his forties or fifties with Graves disease. This CDR3 reads CASSQGGRSGANVLTF. The DNA for the CDR3 is TGCGCCAGCAGCCAGGGGGGCAGGTCTGGGGCCAACGTCCTGACTTTC.